The clone carrying this T cell receptor gamma chain was seen a handful of times. For this DNA, TCRdb reports the protein of a much larger clone, which diverges at residue 7, most likely from a read error; the protein presented here is translated directly from the DNA. Germline V gene lookup returns CDR1 VTNTFY and CDR2 YDVSTARD (reference sequence). There are 11 residues in the CDR3. Trimming at V came to 0 bases and at J to 11 bases, leaving 4 bases not matched to a gene. TCRdb redid clone calling on the PCR reads using CATT. The sample has 500 to 700 gamma-chain clones; roughly an eighth are singletons. The sample belongs to a study of human gamma delta and Vdelta1 T cells.

Sequenced: Vdelta1 gamma-delta T cells from blood. This receptor was identified in a human donor in good health. V and J are TRGV3 and TRGJ1 or TRGJ2. The CDR3 sequence is CATWDRIEKLF. In DNA, the CDR3 is TGTGCCACCTGGGACAGGATAGAGAAACTCTTT.